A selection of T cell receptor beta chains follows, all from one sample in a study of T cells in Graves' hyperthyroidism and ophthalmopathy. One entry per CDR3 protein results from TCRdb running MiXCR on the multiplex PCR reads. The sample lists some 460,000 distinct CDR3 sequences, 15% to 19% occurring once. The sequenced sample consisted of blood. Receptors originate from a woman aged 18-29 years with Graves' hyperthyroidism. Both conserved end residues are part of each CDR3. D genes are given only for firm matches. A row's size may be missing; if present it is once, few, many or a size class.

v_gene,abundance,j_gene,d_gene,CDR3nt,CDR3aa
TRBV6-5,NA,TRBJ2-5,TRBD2,TGTGCCAGCAGTTGGACTAGCGGGAGTAAGAAGACCCAGTACTTC,CASSWTSGSKKTQYF
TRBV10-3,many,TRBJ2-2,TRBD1,TGTGCCATCAGCATTCGGGACAGGGAGGTGACCGGGGAGCTGTTTTTT,CAISIRDREVTGELFF
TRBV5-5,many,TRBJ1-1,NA,TGTGCCAGCAGCTTGGCTGGCAGGGGAAACACTGAAGCTTTCTTT,CASSLAGRGNTEAFF
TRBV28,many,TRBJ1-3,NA,TGTGCCAGCACCGGGCAATTTTGGGGCCCTGGAAACACCATATATTTT,CASTGQFWGPGNTIYF
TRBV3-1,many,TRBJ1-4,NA,TGTGCCAGCAGCCCCCGGGACATCCTTAATGAAAAACTGTTTTTT,CASSPRDILNEKLFF
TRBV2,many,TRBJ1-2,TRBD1,TGTGCCAGCAGTGAGGAGGGGGCTCAGGATCATGGCTACACCTTC,CASSEEGAQDHGYTF
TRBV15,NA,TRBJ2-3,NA,TGTGCCACCAGCAGCGGGCGGGCTAGCACAGATACGCAGTATTTT,CATSSGRASTDTQYF
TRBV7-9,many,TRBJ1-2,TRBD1,TGTGCCAGCAGCCCGCCGACAGGGGAGGTCTATGGCTACACCTTC,CASSPPTGEVYGYTF
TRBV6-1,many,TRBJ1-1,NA,TGTGCCAGCACCCGAAAGCGAGGAGGGGACACTGAAGCTTTCTTT,CASTRKRGGDTEAFF
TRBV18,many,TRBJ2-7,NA,TGTGCCAGCTCACGTAGCCGGACAGAGACTTACGAGCAGTACTTC,CASSRSRTETYEQYF
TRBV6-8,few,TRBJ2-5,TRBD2,TGTGCCACCCAGCGGGGGTCTGGGGAGACCCAGTACTTC,CATQRGSGETQYF
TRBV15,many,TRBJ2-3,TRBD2,TGTGCCACCAGCCCGAATCTAGCGGGGAGCACAGATACGCAGTATTTT,CATSPNLAGSTDTQYF
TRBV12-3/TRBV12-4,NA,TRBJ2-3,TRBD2,TGTGCCAGCAGTTGGACTAGCGGGGGAACAGATACGCAGTATTTT,CASSWTSGGTDTQYF
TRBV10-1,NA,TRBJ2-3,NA,TGCGCCAGCAGTGGTAAGCGGTACGGAGCAGATACGCAGTATTTT,CASSGKRYGADTQYF
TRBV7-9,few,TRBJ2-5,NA,TGTGCCAGCAGCTTTGAGTTGGGCCAGTACTTC,CASSFELGQYF
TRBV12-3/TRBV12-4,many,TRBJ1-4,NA,TGTGCCAGCAGTGTTGGGGGGCAGTCTAATGAAAAACTGTTTTTT,CASSVGGQSNEKLFF
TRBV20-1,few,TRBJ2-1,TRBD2,TGCAGTGCTGGAGCCCGAGGGCTAGCGGTAAGGTCCTACAATGAGCAGTTCTTC,CSAGARGLAVRSYNEQFF
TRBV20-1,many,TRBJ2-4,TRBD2,TGCAGTGCTAGACCTACGGGGACTAGCGGCCCAAGGATAAACATTCAGTACTTC,CSARPTGTSGPRINIQYF
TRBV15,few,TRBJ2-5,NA,TGTGCCACCGGACCCGACAGGCAAGAGACCCAGTACTTC,CATGPDRQETQYF
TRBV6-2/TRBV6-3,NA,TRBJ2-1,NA,TGTGCCAGCACCTCCGCCCACCCGACGATTGAGCAGTTCTTC,CASTSAHPTIEQFF
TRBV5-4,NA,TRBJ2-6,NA,TGTGCCAGCAGCCAGGGACACGTCTCTGGGGCCAACGTCCTGACTTTC,CASSQGHVSGANVLTF
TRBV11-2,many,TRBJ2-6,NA,TGTGCCAGCAGCCCCGACGGGGGAGGAAGTCTTGGGGCCAACGTCCTGACTTTC,CASSPDGGGSLGANVLTF